A single sample gave rise to the 25 T cell receptor beta chains below, sequenced in a study of cytomegalovirus exposure and HLA in healthy donors. TCRdb keeps only in-frame clones here, not all; method: immunoSEQ multiplex PCR. The data contain tens of thousands of clones, roughly 90% of them singletons. Sequencing used PBMCs. The receptor set was obtained from a woman in her late teens or twenties in good health and CMV-seronegative.

The V call is TRBV5-4, the J call TRBJ1-1; 8 bases map to TRBD1. V shed 3 bases, J shed 5 bases, and the junction held 6 bases outside the gene matches. The CDR3 totals 14 residues. The germline V gene has CDR1 SGHNT and CDR2 YYREEE (reference sequence). CDR3 sequence reads: CASSYDRGRTEAFF. In DNA, the CDR3 is TGTGCCAGCAGCTATGACAGGGGAAGGACTGAAGCTTTCTTT.

This chain uses TRBV5-5 with TRBJ2-7, with 10 positions matching TRBD1. Looked up from germline, CDR1 is SGHKS and CDR2 is YYEKEE (reference sequence). V was clipped by 5 bases and J by 2 bases; unmatched bases: 7. The CDR3 totals 15 residues. The chain's CDR3 is CASRFDRGHTYEQYF. CDR3 nucleotides: TGTGCCAGCAGATTCGACAGGGGGCACACCTACGAGCAGTACTTC.

The CDR3 sequence is CASSLGTGGSNYGYTF. The CDR3 coding sequence is TGTGCCAGCTCACTGGGGACAGGGGGCAGCAACTATGGCTACACCTTC. The genes are TRBV18 and TRBJ1-2; 12 positions agree with TRBD1. CDR3 length: 16 residues. Germline CDR1 is KGHSH and CDR2 is LQKENI. Trimming cost V 4 bases and J 2 bases; bases outside gene matches: 5.

V is TRBV2 and J is TRBJ1-1; TRBD1 matches 7 bases. This CDR3 contains 14 residues. From germline, CDR1 is SNHLY and CDR2 FYNNEI. J was trimmed by 6 bases and V by 4 bases; bases with no gene match: 8. CDR3 sequence (DNA): TGTGCCAGCAGTGTTGAGGGGGCGAGGGCTGAAGCTTTCTTT. The encoded protein is CASSVEGARAEAFF.

V is TRBV5-1 and J is TRBJ2-5, with 9 bases lining up with TRBD2. Germline-derived CDR1 and CDR2 are SGHRS and YFSETQ. The junction had 11 bases not matched to a gene; V was cut back by 0 bases and J by 5 bases. The length of the CDR3 is 17 residues. The chain's CDR3 is CASSLARLAGFGETQYF. Here the CDR3 DNA reads TGCGCCAGCAGCTTGGCCCGGCTAGCGGGATTTGGGGAGACCCAGTACTTC.

This rearrangement joins TRBV25-1 to TRBJ2-3; the D gene is possibly TRBD2 (6 bases). V dropped 4 bases and J dropped 0 bases, with 17 bases sitting between them. This CDR3 region has 17 residues. Germline V lookup: CDR1 MGHDK, CDR2 SYGVNS. The CDR3, as DNA: TGTGCCAGCAGTGTACGGGGAGGACTCATGAGCACAGATACGCAGTATTTT. This codes for CASSVRGGLMSTDTQYF.

The V call is TRBV13, the J call TRBJ2-7; 11 bases match TRBD1. The J segment lost 2 bases and the V segment lost 5 bases, leaving 5 bases of the junction unmatched. The CDR3 has 15 residues. Germline CDR1 reads PRHDT; CDR2 reads FYEKMQ (reference sequence). The CDR3 here is CASSASGQGAYEQYF. The CDR3 coding sequence is TGTGCCAGCAGCGCTTCGGGACAGGGGGCCTACGAGCAGTACTTC.

V usage is TRBV4-1 and J usage is TRBJ1-1; D gene unclear. Germline V gene data show CDR1 as MGHRA and CDR2 as YSYEKL. The CDR3 has 11 residues. Trimming took 1 base from V and 10 from J, leaving 7 bases between them. In DNA form, the CDR3 reads TGCGCCAGCAGCCAAGCTTTTAGAGCTTTCTTT. Its protein is CASSQAFRAFF.

V gene TRBV19 combines with J gene TRBJ1-2; 10 nucleotides line up with TRBD1. The CDR3 is 16 amino acids. V lost 4 bases and J lost 8; bases outside the gene matches: 13. Germline V gives CDR1 LNHDA, CDR2 SQIVND (reference sequence). The CDR3 region is CASSKGTGASTRGYTF. The CDR3 nucleotides are TGTGCCAGTAGTAAGGGGACAGGGGCCTCTACTCGGGGCTACACCTTC.

The V gene is TRBV11-2, the J gene TRBJ1-1; no definite D call. V lost 0 bases and J 0 bases, leaving 8 bases between the germline ends. The CDR3 contains 15 residues. Germline lookup yields CDR1 SGHAT and CDR2 FQNNGV. The CDR3: CASSLEGRMNTEAFF. CDR3 sequence (DNA): TGTGCCAGCAGCTTAGAGGGGAGGATGAACACTGAAGCTTTCTTT. Supplemented by reference TRBV11-2 and TRBJ1-1, the full variable domain reads EAGVAQSPRYKIIEKRQSVAFWCNPISGHATLYWYQQILGQGPKLLIQFQNNGVVDDSQLPKDRFSAERLKGVDSTLKIQPAKLEDSAVYLCASSLEGRMNTEAFFGQGTRLTVV.

The chain links TRBV2 to TRBJ2-1; a weak D match, TRBD2 (6 bases). Germline CDR1 and CDR2: SNHLY and FYNNEI. Deletions cut 8 bases from V and 9 bases from J, with 17 bases between. The length of the CDR3 is 13 residues. The CDR3 DNA reads as TGTGCCAGCGCGGAGGGGATGGGTGGTGAGCAGTTCTTC. It encodes CASAEGMGGEQFF. The variable domain in full, with the rest retrieved from reference TRBV2 and TRBJ2-1, is EPEVTQTPSHQVTQMGQEVILRCVPISNHLYFYWYRQILGQKVEFLVSFYNNEISEKSEIFDDQFSVERPDGSNFTLKIRSTKLEDSAMYFCASAEGMGGEQFFGPGTRLTVL.

This chain links TRBV28 with TRBJ2-7, with 7 bases matching TRBD1. The J segment lost 0 bases and the V segment lost 5 bases, leaving 10 bases of the junction unmatched. The CDR3 length is 16 residues. In germline, CDR1 is MDHEN, CDR2 SYDVKM. The CDR3 loop reads CASSPPDRRSSYEQYF. CDR3 nucleotides: TGTGCCAGCAGTCCCCCGGACAGGAGAAGCTCCTACGAGCAGTACTTC.

This chain connects TRBV9 to TRBJ1-2; 8 bases match TRBD1. Germline CDR1 is SGDLS and CDR2 is YYNGEE. The CDR3 length is 15 residues. V shed 1 base and J 8 bases; nucleotides not matched to a gene: 10. The CDR3 nucleotides are TGTGCCAGCAGCGTATTTCAGGACAGGGCCCACGGCTACACCTTC. Translation gives CASSVFQDRAHGYTF.

The chain carries TRBV11-1 and TRBJ2-3; 8 nucleotides agree with TRBD1. This CDR3 has 14 amino acids. After removal of 4 bases from V and 1 base from J, the junction contained 1 base not matched to a gene. Per the germline V gene, CDR1 is SGHAT and CDR2 is FQDESV (reference sequence). The CDR3 nucleotides read TGTGCCAGCAGCTCGGACAGGGGCACAGATACGCAGTATTTT. Residues: CASSSDRGTDTQYF.

V gene TRBV18 combines with J gene TRBJ2-7, with TRBD1 identical over 11 bases. The V and J ends lost 5 bases and 3 bases, in that order; junction bases with no gene match: 6. This CDR3 region has 15 residues. Germline-derived CDR1 and CDR2 are KGHSH and LQKENI. The CDR3, as DNA: TGTGCCAGCTCAACAACCGGGACAGGGGGCTACGAGCAGTACTTC. This translates into CASSTTGTGGYEQYF.

The chain combines TRBV5-6 with TRBJ2-7; 7 bases are shared with TRBD2. Losses at the gene ends were 5 bases for V and 3 bases for J; bases not matched to a gene: 8. Germline CDR1 and CDR2: SGHDT and YYEEEE. The CDR3 totals 14 residues. The CDR3 is CASSTGGPLYEQYF. CDR3 coding DNA: TGTGCCAGCAGTACGGGAGGTCCCCTCTACGAGCAGTACTTC.

The chain employs TRBV5-1 and TRBJ2-1; the D gene is possibly TRBD2 (5 bases). The germline V gene encodes CDR1 SGHRS and CDR2 YFSETQ. The CDR3 consists of 12 residues. Trimming stripped 1 base from V and 9 bases from J, with 8 bases between. The CDR3 DNA is TGCGCCAGCAGCTTGTGGCTAGCTGAGCAGTTCTTC. As protein: CASSLWLAEQFF.

V is TRBV5-1 and J is TRBJ2-3; TRBD2 agrees at 10 bases. CDR1 is SGHRS, CDR2 YFSETQ, per germline. The CDR3 extends over 15 amino acids. The junction had 5 bases not matched to a gene; V was cut back by 6 bases and J by 1 base. CDR3 protein: CASKDSGRRTDTQYF. The CDR3 coding sequence is TGCGCCAGCAAAGATAGCGGGAGGCGCACAGATACGCAGTATTTT.

The rearrangement links TRBV10-3 to TRBJ1-1, with no clear D. The CDR3 spans 14 residues. Per germline, CDR1 ENHRY and CDR2 SYGVKD. Trimming left V 5 bases short and J 1 base short, with 11 bases between. CDR3 region: CAISTDGGNTEAFF. CDR3 coding DNA: TGTGCCATCAGTACCGATGGAGGGAACACTGAAGCTTTCTTT.

The gene calls are TRBV2 and TRBJ1-4, with 7 bases matching TRBD1. CDR3 length equals 13 residues. Germline CDR1 SNHLY, CDR2 FYNNEI. V was pared by 7 bases and J by 2 bases, with 1 base of the junction left unmatched. The CDR3 region has the DNA TGTGCCAGCACGGGACAGACTAATGAAAAACTGTTTTTT. Protein product: CASTGQTNEKLFF.

This chain connects TRBV19 to TRBJ2-7; D unresolved. The length of the CDR3 is 14 residues. Germline lookup yields CDR1 LNHDA and CDR2 SQIVND (reference sequence). V lost 1 base, J lost 2 bases, and 9 bases lay in between. The CDR3 protein is CASSIANSPYEQYF. The CDR3 region has the DNA TGTGCCAGTAGTATAGCGAACAGTCCCTACGAGCAGTACTTC.

This chain joins TRBV11-3 and TRBJ2-1; 9 bases fit TRBD1. With V trimmed by 4 bases and J by 6 bases, 10 bases remained unmatched. Germline lookup yields CDR1 SGHNT and CDR2 YENEEA. This CDR3 has 16 amino acids. CDR3 loop: CASSYGTGSRGNEQFF. The CDR3 nucleotides read TGTGCCAGCAGCTACGGGACAGGGTCAAGGGGCAATGAGCAGTTCTTC.

In DNA form, the CDR3 reads TGTGCCAGCAGCTTGGGACAGAACAACTATGGCTACACCTTC. It is translated as CASSLGQNNYGYTF. This chain joins TRBV7-9 and TRBJ1-2, with 7 bases identical to TRBD1. The CDR3 covers 14 residues. V lost 3 bases, J lost 2 bases, and 3 bases stayed unmatched. The germline V gene has CDR1 SEHNR and CDR2 FQNEAQ (reference sequence).

The DNA for the CDR3 is TGTGCCAGCAGTTACTCGAAGGGGCAACCCGGGGAGCTGTTTTTT. It is translated as CASSYSKGQPGELFF. The gene calls are TRBV6-5 and TRBJ2-2; weak D call: TRBD1 (5 bases). The length of the CDR3 is 15 residues. V lost 0 bases and J lost 6, with 11 bases in between. The germline V gene has CDR1 MNHEY and CDR2 SVGAGI.

The chain is built from TRBV7-8 and TRBJ1-5; the D gene is possibly TRBD1 (5 bases). The CDR3 extends over 15 amino acids. CDR1 is SGHVS, CDR2 FQNEAQ, per germline. The V and J ends lost 1 base and 6 bases respectively, with 13 bases between them. The CDR3 is CASSLVPRAGQPQHF. DNA for the CDR3: TGTGCCAGCAGCTTAGTCCCCAGGGCTGGTCAGCCCCAGCATTTT.